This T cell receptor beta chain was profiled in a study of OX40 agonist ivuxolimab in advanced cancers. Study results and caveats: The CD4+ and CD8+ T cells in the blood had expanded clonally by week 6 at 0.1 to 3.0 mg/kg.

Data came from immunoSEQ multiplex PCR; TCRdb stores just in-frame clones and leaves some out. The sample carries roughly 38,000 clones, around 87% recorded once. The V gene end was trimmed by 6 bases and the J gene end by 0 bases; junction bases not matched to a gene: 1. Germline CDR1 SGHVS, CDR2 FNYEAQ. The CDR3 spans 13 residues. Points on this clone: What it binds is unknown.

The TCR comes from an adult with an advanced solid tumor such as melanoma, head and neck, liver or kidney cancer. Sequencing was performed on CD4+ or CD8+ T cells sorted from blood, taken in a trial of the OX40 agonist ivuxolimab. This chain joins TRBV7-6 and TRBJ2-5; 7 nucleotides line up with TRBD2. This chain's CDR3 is CASSGGDQETQYF. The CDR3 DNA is TGTGCCAGCAGTGGGGGGGACCAAGAGACCCAGTACTTC.